This T cell receptor beta chain was identified in a study of patients and donors after allogeneic stem cell transplantation. In TCRdb, the RT-PCR reads were re-called with MiXCR into one record per CDR3 protein. The repertoire holds over 150,000 distinct CDR3 sequences, with less than 45% as singletons. This clonotype was found a few times. CDR1 is LGHNT and CDR2 is FRNRAP in the germline V gene. The CDR3 length is 12 residues. V lost 4 bases to trimming and J lost 9 bases, with 10 bases between them. The chain has TRBV12-5 and TRBJ1-5, with D hard to call. Sequencing input: blood, either unsorted or a sorted T cell fraction (not recorded which). The sequence was collected from a human donor who was either an allogeneic HSCT recipient or a stem cell or donor lymphocyte infusion donor (not recorded which). It is not recorded whose cells these are; they may come from a transplant donor. The CDR3 here is CASGSGSLPQHF. The CDR3, as DNA: TGTGCTAGTGGTTCCGGGTCCCTGCCCCAGCATTTT.